A single TCR beta chain is shown here with its context. Its specificity is not known. It may be a read error: a sequence one base away is much more abundant. These data originate in a study of tumor-infiltrating lymphocytes in primary liver carcinoma. Study conclusions and caveats: Because of bulk unsorted sampling, CD4+ and CD8+ repertoires were not subjected to comparison.

Alongside blood RNA obtained from unsorted whole blood, germline DNA was also extracted. Total RNA amounting to around 530 ng was the source from which TCR beta cDNA was made with a constant-region primer. Libraries covering TCR beta were generated through three nested multiplex PCR rounds (using a slightly modified ARM-PCR). Use of TRBV1-TRBV30 forward primers with a C-beta reverse primer characterized the first two PCR rounds, which lasted around 10 cycles each. TCRdb reprocessed the multiplex PCR reads via MiXCR and lists one record per CDR3 protein. The sample holds 330,000 or so distinct CDR3 sequences, roughly 61% seen once. Germline V gene sequence: CDR1 MNHNY, CDR2 SVGAGI (reference sequence). This CDR3 has 14 amino acids. Deletions cut 11 bases from V and 3 bases from J, with 16 bases between.

The receptor was isolated from a man in his forties or fifties with primary liver carcinoma and hepatitis B virus infection. Sequenced: peripheral blood. The V and J genes are TRBV6-6 and TRBJ2-2; D gene unclear. The CDR3 DNA reads TGTGCCGGCAAAGAAGAGTGGGACACCGGGGAGCTGTTTTTT. It specifies CAGKEEWDTGELFF.